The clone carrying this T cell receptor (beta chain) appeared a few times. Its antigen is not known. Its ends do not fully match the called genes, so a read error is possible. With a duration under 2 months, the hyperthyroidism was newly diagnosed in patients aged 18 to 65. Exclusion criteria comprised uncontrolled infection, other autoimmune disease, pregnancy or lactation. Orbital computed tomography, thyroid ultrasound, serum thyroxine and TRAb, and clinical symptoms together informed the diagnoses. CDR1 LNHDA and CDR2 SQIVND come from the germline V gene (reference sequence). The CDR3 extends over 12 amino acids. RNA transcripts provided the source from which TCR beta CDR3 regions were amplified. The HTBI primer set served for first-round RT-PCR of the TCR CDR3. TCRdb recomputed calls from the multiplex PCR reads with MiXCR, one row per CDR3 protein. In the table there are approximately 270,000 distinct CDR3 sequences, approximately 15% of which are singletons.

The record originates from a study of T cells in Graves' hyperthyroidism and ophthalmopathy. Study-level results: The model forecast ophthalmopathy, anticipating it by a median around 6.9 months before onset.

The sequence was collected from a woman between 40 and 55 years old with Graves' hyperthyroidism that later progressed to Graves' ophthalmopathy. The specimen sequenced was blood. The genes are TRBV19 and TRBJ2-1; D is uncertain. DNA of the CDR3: TGTGCCAGTAGTATCTCCCACAATGAGCAGTTCTTC. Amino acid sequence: CASSISHNEQFF.